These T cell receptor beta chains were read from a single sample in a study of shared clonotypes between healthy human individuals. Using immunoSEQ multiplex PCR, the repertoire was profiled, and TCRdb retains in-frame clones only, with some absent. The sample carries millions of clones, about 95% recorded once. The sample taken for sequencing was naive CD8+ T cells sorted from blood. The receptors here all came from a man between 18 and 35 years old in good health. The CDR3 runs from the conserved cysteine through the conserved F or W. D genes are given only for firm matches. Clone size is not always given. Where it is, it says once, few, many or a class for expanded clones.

TGCAGCGTTGTATGGGACAGTAACACCGGGGAGCTGTTTTTT CSVVWDSNTGELFF - TRBJ2-2 TRBV29-1 TRBD1
TGTGCCAGCAGCTTAAGCCTTCAGGGTGATGAGACCCAGTACTTC CASSLSLQGDETQYF - TRBJ2-5 TRBV7-9 -
TGTGCCTGGAGTGTATCCGGGGCTAAACAGTTCTTC CAWSVSGAKQFF - TRBJ2-1 TRBV30 -
TGCGCCAGCAGTCCCCACGCCCTATTGGACATATGCAGTGAGAGCTCCTATAATTCACCCCTCCACTTT CASSPHALLDICSESSYNSPLHF - TRBJ1-6 TRBV23-1 -
TGTGCCAGCAGTGAAATAAGACAGGACTCCTACGAGCAGTACTTC CASSEIRQDSYEQYF - TRBJ2-7 TRBV2 -
TGTGCCAGCAGTCCCGGGACAGGGGCATGGGAAAAACTGTTTTTT CASSPGTGAWEKLFF - TRBJ1-4 TRBV28 TRBD1
TGTGCCAGCAGTCTAAGGTCCACCGGGGAGCTGTTTTTT CASSLRSTGELFF - TRBJ2-2 TRBV27 -
TGTGCCAGCAGCCGAGGGGCCGGGGAGCTGTTTTTT CASSRGAGELFF - TRBJ2-2 TRBV5-4 -
TGTGCCAGCAGCGGATGGACAGGTAGCTACGAGCAGTACTTC CASSGWTGSYEQYF - TRBJ2-7 TRBV7-8 TRBD1
TGTGCCAGCAGCTTTATTAATCAGAACTCTGGAAACACCATATATTTT CASSFINQNSGNTIYF - TRBJ1-3 TRBV7-9 -
TGTGCCAGCAGCCCACAGGGGGGGACACCCCTCCACTTT CASSPQGGTPLHF - TRBJ1-6 TRBV27 TRBD1
TGTGCCAGCAGTGAAGTAACTGACTATGGCTACACCTTC CASSEVTDYGYTF - TRBJ1-2 TRBV2 -
TGTGCCAGCAGTGAGGGAGGGATCTTTAACACTGAAGCTTTCTTT CASSEGGIFNTEAFF - TRBJ1-1 TRBV2 -
TGTGCCAGCAGCTTAGACGGAAACTCTGGAAACACCATATATTTT CASSLDGNSGNTIYF - TRBJ1-3 TRBV9 -
TGTGCCAGCTCACCGGGGGGGACGATCAATCAGCCCCAGCATTTT CASSPGGTINQPQHF - TRBJ1-5 TRBV9 -
TGTGCCAGCAGTTTCCTGGGAGGGGATGAAAAACTGTTTTTT CASSFLGGDEKLFF - TRBJ1-4 TRBV27 -
TGTGCCAGCAGCCCCCGGACAGGGGATCAGCCCCAGCATTTT CASSPRTGDQPQHF - TRBJ1-5 TRBV7-9 TRBD1
TGCGCCAGCAGCCAAGAGGGCCAGCGAGAAGACAATGAGCAGTTCTTC CASSQEGQREDNEQFF - TRBJ2-1 TRBV4-1 -
TGTGCCAGCAGCTTGGGTCGGGACAGGTCCTACGAGCAGTACTTC CASSLGRDRSYEQYF - TRBJ2-7 TRBV5-4 TRBD1
TGTGCCAGCAGTGAAGAGGTAGACATGAACACTGAAGCTTTCTTT CASSEEVDMNTEAFF - TRBJ1-1 TRBV2 -
TGCGCCAGCAGCCCAGGGGTCCCCTACGAGCAGTACTTC CASSPGVPYEQYF - TRBJ2-7 TRBV4-3 -
TGTGCCAGCAGTTTAATGGCAGATAGCAATCAGCCCCAGCATTTT CASSLMADSNQPQHF - TRBJ1-5 TRBV27 -
TGCGCCAGCACCGAAGGCGAGGGGGTCTACAATGAGCAGTTCTTC CASTEGEGVYNEQFF - TRBJ2-1 TRBV4-1 -
TGTGCCAGCAGCGTATCCCAAAGCGGGGGAATCACAGATACGCAGTATTTT CASSVSQSGGITDTQYF - TRBJ2-3 TRBV9 TRBD2
TGTGCCAGCAGCTTAGTGAGAGCCGAGCAGTTCTTC CASSLVRAEQFF - TRBJ2-1 TRBV7-9 -
TGTGCCAGCACCACTTACGGGGGCATGGGGACTGAAGCTTTCTTT CASTTYGGMGTEAFF - TRBJ1-1 TRBV27 -
TGTGCCAGCAGCTTACTGGGCGGTGGGGGTCAGCCCCAGCATTTT CASSLLGGGGQPQHF - TRBJ1-5 TRBV7-8 -
TGTGCCAGCAGCTTTCAGGGTATCTCCTACGAGCAGTACTTC CASSFQGISYEQYF - TRBJ2-7 TRBV5-6 -
TGCGCCAGCAGTCAATCGGGCGGTGGATATAGCAATCAGCCCCAGCATTTT CASSQSGGGYSNQPQHF - TRBJ1-5 TRBV23-1 -
TGCGCCAGCAGCCAAGGGGCAGGCGACTACGAGCAGTACTTC CASSQGAGDYEQYF - TRBJ2-7 TRBV4-3 -
TGCGCCAGCAGCCAAGATAGTCCGGGAGAAGGCTACAATGAGCAGTTCTTC CASSQDSPGEGYNEQFF - TRBJ2-1 TRBV4-3 -
TGTGCCAGCAGTTTGGGGGTGGCGGGCACTGAAGCTTTCTTT CASSLGVAGTEAFF - TRBJ1-1 TRBV27 -
TGTGCCAGCAGTTACGGGGGGATTTCATACGAGCAGTACTTC CASSYGGISYEQYF - TRBJ2-7 TRBV6-5 -
TGTGCCAGCAGCTTGGGGCGGGACATTCAGGCCTCTTTCTTT CASSLGRDIQASFF - TRBJ1-1 TRBV5-8 -
TGTGCCAGTAGTATCCCGGGACAGGGGGCCGATGGCTACACCTTC CASSIPGQGADGYTF - TRBJ1-2 TRBV19 TRBD1
TGCAGCGTTGAACTCGGTGGAACCCAAGAGACCCAGTACTTC CSVELGGTQETQYF - TRBJ2-5 TRBV29-1 -
TGCGCCAGCAGCCAAGATTTAGCGGGCGCCTACAATGAGCAGTTCTTC CASSQDLAGAYNEQFF - TRBJ2-1 TRBV4-3 TRBD2
TGTGCCATCAGTGAGGAAACTAGCGGAGTCTACGAGCAGTACTTC CAISEETSGVYEQYF - TRBJ2-7 TRBV10-3 TRBD2
TGTGCCGGCCAGGACAGGGGGCGTAAAGGGGAGCTGTTTTTT CAGQDRGRKGELFF few TRBJ2-2 TRBV6-1 TRBD1
TGTGCCAGCAGTTACAGGGATCCCTACGAGCAGTACTTC CASSYRDPYEQYF - TRBJ2-7 TRBV27 -
TGTGCCAGCAGTTTAGGCAGGAATTACAATGAGCAGTTCTTC CASSLGRNYNEQFF - TRBJ2-1 TRBV27 -
TGTGCCATCAGTGAGTCGACAGATACGCAGTATTTT CAISESTDTQYF - TRBJ2-3 TRBV10-3 -
TGCGCCAGCAGCCGGACAGCCCGGGACCGTGGCAATGAGCAGTTCTTC CASSRTARDRGNEQFF - TRBJ2-1 TRBV5-1 -
TGTGCCAGCAGTTTAGGGACGGGCGGGGAGCTGTTTTTT CASSLGTGGELFF - TRBJ2-2 TRBV28 -
TGTGCCAGCAGAACAGGGGGCGCAGGTGGCTACACCTTC CASRTGGAGGYTF - TRBJ1-2 TRBV6-5 TRBD1
TGTGCCAGCAGCTCAATTAAGGTGCGGCAGGGTGGCAGCGAGCAGTACTTC CASSSIKVRQGGSEQYF - TRBJ2-7 TRBV7-9 -
TGTGCCAGCAGTTACCGGGACACAGGTAGTTTGCCCCAGCATTTT CASSYRDTGSLPQHF - TRBJ1-5 TRBV6-6 -
TGTGCCTGGAGTCCGGGTGGGGGACGGTTCTTC CAWSPGGGRFF - TRBJ2-1 TRBV30 -
TGTGCCAGCAGCTTAGGGAGGACAGGGAATGTCGACTATGGCTACACCTTC CASSLGRTGNVDYGYTF - TRBJ1-2 TRBV7-9 TRBD1
TGTGCCATCAGAGAGACTAGCGGGAGTGGTACAGATACGCAGTATTTT CAIRETSGSGTDTQYF once TRBJ2-3 TRBV10-3 TRBD2
TGTGCCTGGAGTGTACCCCCCAGGGGCTACACCTTC CAWSVPPRGYTF - TRBJ1-2 TRBV30 -
TGTGCCAGCAGCGTAGATCAGGGACCTCTCTCTGGAAACACCATATATTTT CASSVDQGPLSGNTIYF - TRBJ1-3 TRBV9 -
TGTGCCAGTCGGAACCCCGGGAACTATGGCTACACCTTC CASRNPGNYGYTF - TRBJ1-2 TRBV19 -
TGTGCCAGCAGCCTCTCTACGGGGAGAGATGAAAAACTGTTTTTT CASSLSTGRDEKLFF - TRBJ1-4 TRBV13 -
TGCGCCAGCAGCCGGGGGACAAATCAGCCCCAGCATTTT CASSRGTNQPQHF - TRBJ1-5 TRBV4-1 -
TGTGCCAGCAGCTCGGACAGGGTAGCCGAGACCCAGTACTTC CASSSDRVAETQYF - TRBJ2-5 TRBV13 TRBD1
TGTGCCAGCAGTGCGACAGGGCCCTACGAGCAGTACTTC CASSATGPYEQYF - TRBJ2-7 TRBV27 TRBD1
TGTGCCAGCAGTTTATCAGGGGGCACCTACAATGAGCAGTTCTTC CASSLSGGTYNEQFF - TRBJ2-1 TRBV27 TRBD1